Following are 27 T cell receptor beta chains from one sample sequenced in a study of T cell responses to AZD1222 COVID-19 vaccine. The assay was immunoSEQ multiplex PCR, and TCRdb's table has in-frame clones only and misses some. The sample holds some 150,000 clones, 90% seen once. The sample here was peripheral blood, taken on day 0 of AZD1222 vaccination. The receptors originated from an adult in good health.

V usage is TRBV7-8 and J usage is TRBJ2-6, with TRBD1 matching over 11 bases. This CDR3 is 19 amino acids long. The J segment lost 0 bases and the V segment lost 2 bases, leaving 6 bases of the junction unmatched. Per the germline V gene, CDR1 is SGHVS and CDR2 is FQNEAQ. The CDR3 sequence: CASSLLGTGGLSGANVLTF. DNA of the CDR3: TGTGCCAGCAGCTTACTAGGGACAGGGGGTCTCTCTGGGGCCAACGTCCTGACTTTC.

The V and J genes are TRBV6-2 or TRBV6-3 and TRBJ1-3; 10 bases fit TRBD1. From germline, CDR1 is MNHEY and CDR2 SVGEGT. V dropped 3 bases and J dropped 2; count of bases not matched to a gene: 10. This CDR3 has 18 amino acids. DNA for the CDR3: TGTGCCAGCAGTTATCACCGGGACAGGGGACCTGCTGGAAACACCATATATTTT. Translating gives CASSYHRDRGPAGNTIYF.

The V call is TRBV12-3 or TRBV12-4, the J call TRBJ1-2, with 7 nucleotides matching TRBD1. There are 12 residues in the CDR3. V lost 6 bases, J lost 8 bases, and 6 bases stayed unmatched. CDR3 nucleotides: TGTGCCAGCAGGCAGGGGGACGGCGGCTACACCTTC. Its protein product is CASRQGDGGYTF.

V gene TRBV11-2 combines with J gene TRBJ2-1, with D possibly TRBD2 on 6 matching bases. Germline V lookup: CDR1 SGHAT, CDR2 FQNNGV. The CDR3 extends over 16 amino acids. V was trimmed by 6 bases and J by 4 bases, leaving 19 bases between them. The CDR3 is CASRHQRGGKYNEQFF. In DNA form, the CDR3 reads TGTGCCAGCAGGCATCAGAGAGGCGGGAAGTACAATGAGCAGTTCTTC.

Remarks on this clone: The junction departs from the called germline gene at one end, perhaps through a read error. The chain combines TRBV7-7 with TRBJ1-1; no definite D call. CDR3 length equals 13 residues. Germline assignment: CDR1 SSHAT and CDR2 FNYEAQ (reference sequence). CDR3 sequence reads: CASSLDIYTEAFF. The CDR3 DNA sequence: TGTGCTAGCAGCTTAGACATTTACACTGAAGCTTTCTTT.

This clone was picked up a small number of times. The chain has TRBV7-9 and TRBJ2-6; D ambiguous. CDR3 length: 15 amino acids. The germline CDR1 and CDR2 sequences are SEHNR and FQNEAQ (reference sequence). V lost 4 bases, J lost 3 bases, and 10 bases lay in between. CDR3 DNA sequence: TGTGCCAGCAGCTCAAGACCCATTGGGGCCAACGTCCTGACTTTC. This translates into CASSSRPIGANVLTF.

DNA of the CDR3: TGTGCCAGCAAGACTGGTGGGGCCAACGTCCTGACTTTC. It specifies CASKTGGANVLTF. This chain uses TRBV27 with TRBJ2-6; D unclear. Germline values: CDR1 MNHEY, CDR2 SMNVEV (reference sequence). This CDR3 spans 13 amino acids. Trimming removed 7 bases from V and 3 bases from J, with 7 bases in between.

The chain joins TRBV4-1 to TRBJ2-7; 7 nucleotides agree with TRBD1. V was clipped by 3 bases and J by 4 bases; unmatched bases: 9. Germline V gene data show CDR1 as MGHRA and CDR2 as YSYEKL. This CDR3 spans 15 amino acids. In nucleotides, the CDR3 is TGCGCCAGCAGCCAGGGGACAGCCGGGGTTTACGAGCAGTACTTC. Translated, it gives CASSQGTAGVYEQYF.

This clone is a singleton in its sample. The CDR3 spells CASSTQGAASPLHF. CDR3 DNA sequence: TGTGCCAGTAGTACCCAGGGGGCAGCTTCACCCCTCCACTTT. The chain couples TRBV19 to TRBJ1-6; 8 bases fit TRBD1. V was pared by 4 bases and J by 9 bases, with 5 bases of the junction left unmatched. The CDR3 extends over 14 amino acids. Germline V gives CDR1 LNHDA, CDR2 SQIVND (reference sequence).

The chain employs TRBV19 and TRBJ1-4, with a possible D match to TRBD1 (6 bases). V lost 4 bases to trimming and J lost 7 bases, with 13 bases between them. Germline CDR1 reads LNHDA; CDR2 reads SQIVND (reference sequence). The CDR3 has 14 residues. The DNA of the CDR3 is TGTGCCAGTAGTAGGGGGCGCGTAAGTGAAAAACTGTTTTTT. As protein: CASSRGRVSEKLFF. Full variable domain (rest looked up from reference TRBV19 and TRBJ1-4): DGGITQSPKYLFRKEGQNVTLSCEQNLNHDAMYWYRQDPGQGLRLIYYSQIVNDFQKGDIAEGYSVSREKKESFPLTVTSAQKNPTAFYLCASSRGRVSEKLFFGSGTQLSVL.

The chain carries TRBV21-1 and TRBJ2-1; the table assigns TRBD2, which was not confirmed against the DNA. TRBV21-1 is labeled a pseudogene. This CDR3 spans 17 amino acids. CDR3 sequence (DNA): TGTGCCAGCAGCAAAGGAGGGGCGGGAGAGCTCTACAATGAGCAGTTCTTC. It translates to CASSKGGAGELYNEQFF.

The chain recombines TRBV10-3 with TRBJ1-4; 7 bases line up with TRBD1. V lost 5 bases and J lost 7; bases outside the gene matches: 4. The CDR3 covers 13 residues. From germline, CDR1 is ENHRY and CDR2 SYGVKD. The DNA of the CDR3 is TGTGCCATCAGTACAGGGGAGGGTGAAAAACTGTTTTTT. Residues: CAISTGEGEKLFF.

The genes are TRBV13 and TRBJ2-4; no reliable D call. V lost 2 bases and J lost 3, with 11 bases in between. Germline values: CDR1 PRHDT, CDR2 FYEKMQ (reference sequence). The CDR3 has 15 amino acids. The chain's CDR3 is CASSLISYRKNIQYF. Written as DNA, the CDR3 is TGTGCCAGCAGCTTAATAAGTTATCGCAAAAACATTCAGTACTTC.

This clone came up once. V usage is TRBV13 and J usage is TRBJ2-1, with 11 bases that match TRBD2. The V and J ends lost 5 bases and 3 bases, in that order; junction bases with no gene match: 15. CDR1 and CDR2 from the germline V gene are PRHDT and FYEKMQ (reference sequence). The CDR3 extends over 19 amino acids. The CDR3 sequence is CASSPRLAGSRRGYNEQFF. CDR3 DNA: TGTGCCAGCAGCCCCCGACTAGCGGGATCAAGGAGGGGCTACAATGAGCAGTTCTTC.

This clone was observed a single time. In DNA, the CDR3 is TGCGCCAGCAGCCAAGATGGCGGGGAACAGTTCTTC. This gives the protein CASSQDGGEQFF. V and J are TRBV4-3 and TRBJ2-1; TRBD2 might be the D (6 bases). Germline assignment: CDR1 LGHNA and CDR2 YSLEER. The CDR3 is 12 residues long. Trimming cost V 0 bases and J 13 bases, with 10 bases left between them.

This chain connects TRBV28 to TRBJ2-5, with a tentative D call TRBD2 (6 bases). The CDR3 extends over 16 amino acids. Trimming stripped 6 bases from V and 0 bases from J, with 17 bases between. CDR1 and CDR2 from the germline V gene are MDHEN and SYDVKM. The CDR3 sequence is CASSQHLGGNQETQYF. The CDR3 DNA follows: TGTGCCAGCAGCCAACACTTGGGGGGAAACCAAGAGACCCAGTACTTC.

This clone was picked up a small number of times. The chain recombines TRBV5-6 with TRBJ2-7; D perhaps matches TRBD1 (5 bases). The V end lost 6 bases, the J end lost 1 base, and 14 bases lay between the germline ends. Germline assignment: CDR1 SGHDT and CDR2 YYEEEE. There are 14 residues in the CDR3. The CDR3 DNA is TGTGCCAGCAACCTCTGGGGCCTATCCTACGAGCAGTACTTC. As protein: CASNLWGLSYEQYF.

V gene TRBV5-6 combines with J gene TRBJ2-7; D unresolved. Germline V gene data show CDR1 as SGHDT and CDR2 as YYEEEE. This CDR3 has 13 amino acids. The V and J ends lost 2 bases and 4 bases respectively, with 10 bases between them. CDR3 amino acids: CASSFDQAYEQYF. The DNA for the CDR3 is TGTGCCAGCAGCTTTGACCAAGCGTACGAGCAGTACTTC.

The CDR3 DNA is TGCGCCAGCAGCTCTTTAGCGGGTAGGTCCTACAATGAGCAGTTCTTC. It codes for CASSSLAGRSYNEQFF. The rearrangement uses TRBV5-1 and TRBJ2-1; 7 nucleotides line up with TRBD2. J lost 1 base, V lost 3 bases, and 7 bases had no gene match. Looked up from germline, CDR1 is SGHRS and CDR2 is YFSETQ. The CDR3 runs to 16 residues.

The chain combines TRBV29-1 with TRBJ1-2; the match to TRBD1 covers 7 bases. Germline trimming cut 7 bases from V and 8 bases from J; bases unmatched to any gene: 7. The CDR3 extends over 11 amino acids. The germline gives CDR1 SQVTM, CDR2 ANQGSEA. DNA for the CDR3: TGCAGCGCCGAGGGACAGCTAGGCTACACCTTC. Its protein is CSAEGQLGYTF.

The chain joins TRBV4-3 to TRBJ1-2; 7 nucleotides align to TRBD1. The germline gives CDR1 LGHNA, CDR2 YSLEER. Trimming took 0 bases from V and 4 from J; bases not matched to a gene: 5. The CDR3 is made up of 15 amino acids. The CDR3 DNA sequence: TGCGCCAGCAGCCAAGATAGGGGACAGTTCTATGGCTACACCTTC. Translating it yields CASSQDRGQFYGYTF.

This chain connects TRBV25-1 to TRBJ1-1; the D is unclear. The CDR3 runs to 14 residues. V was cut by 11 bases and J by 1 base, with 17 bases left in between. Germline V CDR1 and CDR2: MGHDK, SYGVNS. The CDR3 sequence is CAASDSGWNTEAFF. The DNA of the CDR3 is TGTGCCGCCTCTGATTCGGGGTGGAACACTGAAGCTTTCTTT. The full variable domain, in which reference TRBV25-1 and TRBJ1-1 provide the parts outside the CDR3, is EADIYQTPRYLVIGTGKKITLECSQTMGHDKMYWYQQDPGMELHLIHYSYGVNSTEKGDLSSESTVSRIRTEHFPLTLESARPSHTSQYLCAASDSGWNTEAFFGQGTRLTVV.

This clone was seen a single time. V usage is TRBV6-5 and J usage is TRBJ1-2; 7 bases are a match to TRBD1. The CDR3 is 13 residues long. The V gene end was trimmed by 5 bases and the J gene end by 6 bases; junction bases not matched to a gene: 6. Germline-derived CDR1 and CDR2 are MNHEY and SVGAGI. The CDR3 region has the DNA TGTGCCAGCAGTCAGGGGGTGGAAGATGGCTACACCTTC. Amino acid sequence: CASSQGVEDGYTF.

The chain joins TRBV11-3 to TRBJ2-1; 14 nucleotides line up with TRBD2. Germline-derived CDR1 and CDR2 are SGHNT and YENEEA. The CDR3 contains 14 residues. With V trimmed by 3 bases and J by 9 bases, 1 base remained unmatched. The CDR3 loop reads CASSFGLAGGEQFF. CDR3 bases: TGTGCCAGCAGCTTCGGACTAGCGGGAGGTGAGCAGTTCTTC.

The chain carries TRBV19 and TRBJ2-3, with a weak D call TRBD2 (6 bases). This CDR3 comprises 18 residues. Germline-derived CDR1 and CDR2 are LNHDA and SQIVND (reference sequence). The V end was cut by 1 base, the J end by 1 base, with 18 bases between. CDR3 sequence reads: CASSIGGLWREGTDTQYF. The DNA for the CDR3 is TGTGCCAGTAGTATAGGGGGTTTGTGGCGGGAAGGCACAGATACGCAGTATTTT.

CDR3: CASGLAGGWTGELFF. CDR3 DNA sequence: TGTGCCAGTGGACTAGCGGGAGGTTGGACCGGGGAGCTGTTTTTT. The chain joins TRBV19 to TRBJ2-2; 14 nucleotides align to TRBD2. The V segment lost 8 bases and the J segment 5 bases; nucleotides outside the gene matches: 4. This CDR3 has 15 amino acids. The germline gives CDR1 LNHDA, CDR2 SQIVND (reference sequence).

The CDR3 reads CASSLQTGFRGNTIYF. DNA of the CDR3: TGTGCCAGCAGCTTACAAACAGGATTTCGTGGAAACACCATATATTTT. The chain couples TRBV7-2 to TRBJ1-3; maybe TRBD1 (5 bases). There are 16 residues in the CDR3. V lost 2 bases, J lost 3 bases, and 14 bases lay in between. The germline gives CDR1 SGHTA, CDR2 FQGNSA.